The 13 T cell receptor beta chains below were found in one sample sequenced in a study of post-analysis software for immune sequencing data. The library was made from cDNA and included unique molecular identifiers. From the PCR reads, TCRdb called clonotypes with MiXCR, one entry per CDR3 protein. Among 820,000 or so distinct CDR3 sequences, 53% were seen once, and the ten largest hold about 4.5%. Study conclusions and caveats: There were four or five TRBV segments more frequent in patients than controls, and TRBV5-6, TRBV5-1 and TRBV20-1 were among them.

For these receptors, no antigen is known. The sequencing sample was made of blood. Receptors were obtained from a girl aged 10-17 years with multiple sclerosis.

The table lists this clonotype with a count of one. The rearrangement links TRBV4-1 to TRBJ1-2, with 12 bases fitting TRBD1. V shed 1 base and J 7 bases; nucleotides not matched to a gene: 4. Germline CDR1 and CDR2: MGHRA and YSYEKL. The CDR3 has 15 amino acids. The CDR3 spells CASSQVGQGASGYTF. CDR3 in DNA: TGCGCCAGCAGCCAAGTGGGACAGGGGGCGAGTGGCTACACCTTC.

The rearrangement links TRBV27 to TRBJ2-1; D not resolved. The germline gives CDR1 MNHEY, CDR2 SMNVEV (reference sequence). The V and J ends lost 3 bases and 2 bases respectively, with 8 bases between them. This CDR3 is built from 14 residues. CDR3 nucleotide sequence: TGTGCCAGCAGTTTGGAAGTCCCCTACAATGAGCAGTTCTTC. Translating gives CASSLEVPYNEQFF.

The chain carries TRBV21-1 and TRBJ2-7; the table's D call of TRBD2 was not tested on the DNA. TRBV21-1 is a documented pseudogene. The CDR3 is 14 amino acids. CDR3 region: CANCGFEGNYEQYF. The DNA for the CDR3 is TGTGCCAACTGCGGGTTCGAGGGGAACTACGAGCAGTACTTC.

This rearrangement joins TRBV14 to TRBJ2-7; 9 nucleotides agree with TRBD2. The CDR3 length is 18 residues. CDR1 and CDR2 (germline): SGHDN, FVKESK. V shed 1 base and J 0 bases; nucleotides not matched to a gene: 10. The CDR3 loop reads CASSQVGRGLAYSYEQYF. In nucleotides, the CDR3 is TGTGCCAGCAGCCAAGTGGGTCGAGGACTAGCGTACTCCTACGAGCAGTACTTC.

The CDR3 DNA follows: TGTGCCAGCAGCCCCGGGACAGGGGCTGGGGCCAACGTCCTGACTTTC. It encodes CASSPGTGAGANVLTF. The chain recombines TRBV7-9 with TRBJ2-6, with 10 bases that match TRBD1. Trimming removed 5 bases from V and 2 bases from J; junction bases left unmatched: 3. Germline CDR1 and CDR2: SEHNR and FQNEAQ (reference sequence). The CDR3 is made up of 16 amino acids.

In this sample, this clonotype turned up once. This rearrangement joins TRBV10-3 to TRBJ2-7, with TRBD1 as a possible D gene (6 bases). CDR1 ENHRY and CDR2 SYGVKD come from the germline V gene. The CDR3 consists of 13 residues. The CDR3 reads CVTTLDRTYEQYF. The CDR3 DNA sequence: TGTGTCACCACCCTGGACAGAACCTACGAGCAGTACTTC.

The J gene is TRBJ2-1, the V gene TRBV6-4; the match to TRBD2 covers 16 bases. The CDR3 runs 16 residues. Germline CDR1 reads MRHNA; CDR2 reads SNTAGT. V lost 3 bases to trimming and J lost 9 bases; unmatched junction nucleotides: 5. The CDR3 reads CASSERGTSGGVEQFF. Here the CDR3 DNA reads TGTGCCAGCAGTGAGCGAGGGACTAGCGGGGGGGTTGAGCAGTTCTTC.

This clonotype was seen a handful of times. CDR3 region: CASSYSGMGVRDTQYF. In DNA, the CDR3 is TGTGCCAGCAGTTACTCGGGCATGGGGGTCCGGGATACGCAGTATTTT. The rearrangement uses TRBV6-6 and TRBJ2-3; the D call may be TRBD1 or TRBD2 (5 bases each). The CDR3 is made up of 16 amino acids. V lost 0 bases and J lost 6, with 16 bases in between. From germline, CDR1 is MNHNY and CDR2 SVGAGI (reference sequence).

This clonotype was counted a few times. The chain carries TRBV21-1 and TRBJ2-4; TRBD1, the table's D call, lacks a check against the DNA. The last part of the DNA fits TRBJ2-7 better; the J call may be wrong. TRBV21-1 is labeled a pseudogene. The CDR3 runs 13 residues. The CDR3 sequence: CASSIRGGNEQYF. The CDR3 DNA reads TGTGCCAGCAGCATCAGAGGGGGTAACGAGCAGTACTTC.

There are a few counts of this clonotype. The chain has TRBV12-3 or TRBV12-4 and TRBJ1-1, with D unresolved. The CDR3 has 13 amino acids. Trimming removed 1 base at V and 6 bases at J, with 9 bases between. The CDR3 DNA is TGTGCCAGCAGTTTAGGGGCAGCGTCTGAAGCTTTCTTT. It encodes CASSLGAASEAFF.

CDR3 protein: CASSQDRGGLAVIGTDTQYF. CDR3 DNA sequence: TGTGCCAGCAGCCAAGATCGGGGGGGACTAGCGGTTATAGGCACAGATACGCAGTATTTT. The gene calls are TRBV4-2 and TRBJ2-3; 11 bases agree with TRBD2. CDR1 and CDR2 (germline): LGHNA, YNFKEQ. The CDR3 runs 20 residues. J gave up 1 base and V 0 bases, and 12 bases lay outside the gene matches.

The chain is built from TRBV5-1 and TRBJ2-7; D not certain. The CDR3 consists of 15 residues. The germline gives CDR1 SGHRS, CDR2 YFSETQ. Deletions cut 3 bases from V and 0 bases from J, with 13 bases between. The CDR3 DNA follows: TGCGCCAGCAGCTCCCTTGGGGTGGGCTCCTACGAGCAGTACTTC. It encodes CASSSLGVGSYEQYF.

The rearrangement joins TRBV20-1 to TRBJ2-3; the D gene is possibly TRBD1 (6 bases). This CDR3 is 16 amino acids long. In germline, CDR1 is DFQATT, CDR2 SNEGSKA (reference sequence). Deletions cut 5 bases from V and 0 bases from J, with 18 bases between. The CDR3 spells CSASKTAGASTDTQYF. The DNA of the CDR3 is TGCAGTGCTTCAAAAACCGCAGGGGCGAGCACAGATACGCAGTATTTT.